This T cell receptor beta chain appears in the sequencing data of a study of cytomegalovirus exposure and HLA in healthy donors. Trimming removed 4 bases from V and 3 bases from J, with 10 bases in between. This CDR3 has 13 amino acids. The germline V gene has CDR1 SGHRS and CDR2 YFSETQ. This clone was picked up one time. The PCR contained 60 Vbeta and 13 Jbeta primers. The table came from immunoSEQ multiplex PCR; TCRdb's copy has only in-frame clones and leaves some out. The data hold just over 200,000 clones, with approximately 79% observed a single time. The sample comprised PBMCs. The clonotype originates from a man in his forties or fifties in good health and CMV-seronegative. The chain carries TRBV5-1 and TRBJ2-5; TRBD1 might be the D (5 bases). The CDR3, as DNA: TGCGCCAGCAGCCCGACAGCGAAAGAGACCCAGTACTTC. Translating gives CASSPTAKETQYF.